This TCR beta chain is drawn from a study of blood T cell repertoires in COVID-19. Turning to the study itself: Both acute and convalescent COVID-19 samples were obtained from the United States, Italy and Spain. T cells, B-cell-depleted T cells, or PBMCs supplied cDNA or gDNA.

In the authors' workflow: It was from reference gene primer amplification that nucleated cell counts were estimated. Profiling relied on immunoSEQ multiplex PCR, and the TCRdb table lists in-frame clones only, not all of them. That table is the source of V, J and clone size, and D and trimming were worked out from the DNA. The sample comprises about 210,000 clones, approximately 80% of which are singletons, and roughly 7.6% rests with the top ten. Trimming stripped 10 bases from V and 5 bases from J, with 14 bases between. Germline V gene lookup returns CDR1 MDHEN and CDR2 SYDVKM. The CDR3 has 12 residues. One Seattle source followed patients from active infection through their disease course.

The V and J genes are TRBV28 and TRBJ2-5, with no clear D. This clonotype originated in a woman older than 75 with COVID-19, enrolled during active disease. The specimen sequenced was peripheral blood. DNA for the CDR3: TGTGCCACGTCTATCGCCCGGGAGACCCAGTACTTC. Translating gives CATSIARETQYF.